The 2 T cell receptor beta chains below all came from one sample that was sequenced in a study of shared clonotypes between healthy human individuals (dated by TCRdb to the early 2020s). The library was produced with the immunoSEQ multiplex PCR assay. This immuneACCESS table, as held by TCRdb, lists in-frame sequences with V and J called but not all clones. Of the missing ones, under half trace to an unresolved V gene in checked studies; the others have no known cause. For this sample the table gives about 960,000 clones, of which around 80% were detected only once. Approximately 1.5% of the sample goes to the ten largest clones. The sequenced sample was memory CD4+ T cells sorted from blood. The intended sense of this specimen's cell subset or site label: CD45RA-negative fraction. The origin of the receptors is a young man in good health.

This clone was seen repeatedly, ten times or more. The V call is TRBV9, the J call TRBJ2-2; 7 nucleotides align to TRBD1. V gave up 1 base and J gave up 0 bases; unmatched junction bases: 3. CDR1 is SGDLS and CDR2 is YYNGEE in the germline V gene. The CDR3 is made up of 16 amino acids. CDR3 bases: TGTGCCAGCAGCGTAACAGGGGCAGCGAACACCGGGGAGCTGTTTTTT. It yields the protein CASSVTGAANTGELFF.

This clone was recorded at least ten times. The same CDR3 can be traced to other DNA sequences in this sample. CDR3 amino acids: CASSPDRGGNTIYF. The DNA of the CDR3 is TGTGCCAGCAGCCCTGACAGGGGTGGAAACACCATATATTTT. V and J are TRBV5-4 and TRBJ1-3, with TRBD1 matching over 8 bases. This CDR3 has 14 amino acids. V shed 4 bases and J 3 bases; nucleotides not matched to a gene: 3. Germline V gene lookup returns CDR1 SGHNT and CDR2 YYREEE (reference sequence).